The next 7 T cell receptor gamma chains were all read from a single sample in a study of γδ T cells in repeated Plasmodium falciparum infection. TCRdb re-called the multiplex PCR reads with CATT. The sample records about 30,000 gamma-chain clones, over 1.1% being singletons. Vgamma9/Vdelta2+ and Vdelta2-negative gammadelta T cells were flow-sorted from PBMC for bulk sequencing. The sample comprised gamma-delta T cells from blood. All receptors derive from a pool of human donors (malaria-infected and uninfected, not separated).

In the case of this clone: TCRdb's entry gives the protein of a much larger clone, which mismatches this DNA's translation at residue 3, likely from a read error; the protein reported here is translated from the DNA. The V call is TRGV9, the J call TRGJ1 or TRGJ2. No J segment appears in TCRdb, so it was assigned here by matching the sequence to germline. The CDR3 is made up of 14 amino acids. In germline, CDR1 is GITISATS, CDR2 ISYDGTV (reference sequence). The DNA of the CDR3 is TGTGCCTCGTGGGAGGGCCGGAATTATTATAAGAAACTCTTT. This codes for CASWEGRNYYKKLF.

Comments on this clone: The protein given by TCRdb reflects a much larger clone and differs at residue 3 from this DNA's translation, likely from a read error; the protein shown is the DNA's translation. V and J are TRGV2 and TRGJ1 or TRGJ2. Germline CDR1 is EGSNGY and CDR2 is YDSYNSKV. The CDR3 length is 17 residues. The CDR3 here is CAAWDGPARGNYYKKLF. In nucleotides, the CDR3 is TGTGCCGCCTGGGACGGGCCGGCCAGGGGTAATTATTATAAGAAACTCTTT.

This clone was counted only a few times. Translating this DNA gives a protein that differs at residue 5 from the TCRdb one, which belongs to a much larger clone; a read error is likely, and the protein shown is this translation. The chain couples TRGV2 to TRGJ1 or TRGJ2. TCRdb records no J gene; here it was assigned by comparing the DNA to germline. Germline CDR1 is EGSNGY and CDR2 is YDSYNSKV. J gave up 12 bases and V 5 bases, and 13 bases lay outside the gene matches. This CDR3 is built from 12 residues. Here the CDR3 DNA reads TGTGCCACCTGGGGCTACACTCGGGGGAAACTCTTT. Its translation: CATWGYTRGKLF.

Details on this clone: Given a far larger clone just one base away, this is likely a sequencing read error. The sample carries other DNA sequences with the same CDR3. No call exists for the J gene, whereas the V gene is TRGV9. The length of the CDR3 is 13 residues. The germline V gene encodes CDR1 GITISATS and CDR2 ISYDGTV (reference sequence). Here the CDR3 reads CALWESDYYKKLF. CDR3 DNA: TGTGCCTTGTGGGAGTCCGATTATTATAAGAAGCTCTTT.

Concerning this clone itself: The protein given by TCRdb reflects a much larger clone and differs at residue 5 from this DNA's translation, likely from a read error; the protein shown is the DNA's translation. The rearrangement joins TRGV2 to TRGJ1 or TRGJ2. The J gene, missing from TCRdb, was assigned here through DNA to germline matching. From germline, CDR1 is EGSNGY and CDR2 YDSYNSKV. The CDR3 totals 11 residues. The CDR3 sequence: CATWNGPEKLF. CDR3 in DNA: TGTGCCACCTGGAACGGGCCGGAGAAACTCTTT.

This clone has ten or more counts. The protein recorded in TCRdb matches a much larger clone and deviates from this DNA's translation at residue 11, suggesting a read error; the protein here is obtained by translating the DNA. CDR3 protein: CATWVTNYYKRLF. In DNA form, the CDR3 reads TGTGCCACCTGGGTTACGAATTATTATAAGAGACTCTTT. This chain connects TRGV4 to TRGJ1 or TRGJ2. CDR3 length: 13 amino acids. CDR1 and CDR2 (germline): EGSTGY, YDSYTSSV.

With respect to this clone: The protein held in TCRdb is that of a much larger clone and does not match this DNA's translation at residue 3, likely because of a read error; the protein shown is translated from the DNA. This CDR3 is also generated by other DNA sequences in the sample. The V and J genes are TRGV4 and TRGJ1 or TRGJ2. No J gene is reported in TCRdb; it was inferred here by comparing the DNA with germline. CDR3 length: 12 residues. Germline CDR1 EGSTGY, CDR2 YDSYTSSV. In DNA form, the CDR3 reads TGTGCCGCCTGGGATGTGGGTTATAAGAAACTCTTT. Amino acids: CAAWDVGYKKLF.